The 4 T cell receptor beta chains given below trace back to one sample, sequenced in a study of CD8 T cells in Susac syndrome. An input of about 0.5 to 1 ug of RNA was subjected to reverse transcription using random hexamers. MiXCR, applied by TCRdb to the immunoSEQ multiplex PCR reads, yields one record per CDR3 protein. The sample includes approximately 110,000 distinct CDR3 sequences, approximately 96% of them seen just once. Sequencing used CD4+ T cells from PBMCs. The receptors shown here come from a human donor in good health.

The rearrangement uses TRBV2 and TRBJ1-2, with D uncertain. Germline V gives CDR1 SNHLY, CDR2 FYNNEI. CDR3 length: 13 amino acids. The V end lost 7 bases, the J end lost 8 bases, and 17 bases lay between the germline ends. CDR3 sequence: CASIPRSTGGYTF. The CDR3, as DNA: TGTGCCAGCATTCCGAGATCCACGGGGGGCTACACCTTC.

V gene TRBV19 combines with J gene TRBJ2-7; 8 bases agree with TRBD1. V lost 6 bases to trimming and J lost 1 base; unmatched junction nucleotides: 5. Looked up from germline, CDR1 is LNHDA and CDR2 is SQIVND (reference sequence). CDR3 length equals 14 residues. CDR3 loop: CASSRTGFSYEQYF. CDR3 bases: TGTGCCAGTAGCCGGACAGGGTTTTCCTACGAGCAGTACTTC. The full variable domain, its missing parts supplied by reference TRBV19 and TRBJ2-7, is DGGITQSPKYLFRKEGQNVTLSCEQNLNHDAMYWYRQDPGQGLRLIYYSQIVNDFQKGDIAEGYSVSREKKESFPLTVTSAQKNPTAFYLCASSRTGFSYEQYFGPGTRLTVT.

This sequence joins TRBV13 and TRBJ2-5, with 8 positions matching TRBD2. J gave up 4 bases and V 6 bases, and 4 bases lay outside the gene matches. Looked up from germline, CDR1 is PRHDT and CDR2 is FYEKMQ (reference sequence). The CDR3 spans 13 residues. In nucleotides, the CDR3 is TGTGCCAGCAGTCGGCTAGCGGGAGAGACCCAGTACTTC. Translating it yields CASSRLAGETQYF.

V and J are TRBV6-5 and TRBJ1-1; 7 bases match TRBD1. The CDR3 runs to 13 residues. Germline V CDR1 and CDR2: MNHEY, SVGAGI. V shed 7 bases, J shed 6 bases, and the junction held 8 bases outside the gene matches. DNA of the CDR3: TGTGCCAGCAATAAGGGGGCAAGGGCTGAAGCTTTCTTT. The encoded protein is CASNKGARAEAFF.